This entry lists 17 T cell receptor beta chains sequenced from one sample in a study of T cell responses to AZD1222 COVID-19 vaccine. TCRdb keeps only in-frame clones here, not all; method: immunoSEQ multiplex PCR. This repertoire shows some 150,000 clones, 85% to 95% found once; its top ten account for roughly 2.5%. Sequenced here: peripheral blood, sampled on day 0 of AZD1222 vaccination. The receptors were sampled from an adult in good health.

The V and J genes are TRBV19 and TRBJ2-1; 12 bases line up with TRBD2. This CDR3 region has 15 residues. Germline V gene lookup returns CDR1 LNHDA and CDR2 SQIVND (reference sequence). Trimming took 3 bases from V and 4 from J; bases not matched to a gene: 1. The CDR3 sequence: CASSIGLAGYNEQFF. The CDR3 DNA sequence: TGTGCCAGTAGTATCGGACTAGCGGGATACAATGAGCAGTTCTTC.

The CDR3 spells CASSRDRGQETQYF. Written as DNA, the CDR3 is TGTGCCAGCAGCCGGGACAGGGGACAAGAGACCCAGTACTTC. The genes are TRBV6-5 and TRBJ2-5; 10 nucleotides agree with TRBD1. Germline CDR1 is MNHEY and CDR2 is SVGAGI. The CDR3 consists of 14 residues. V was pared by 6 bases and J by 2 bases, with 3 bases of the junction left unmatched.

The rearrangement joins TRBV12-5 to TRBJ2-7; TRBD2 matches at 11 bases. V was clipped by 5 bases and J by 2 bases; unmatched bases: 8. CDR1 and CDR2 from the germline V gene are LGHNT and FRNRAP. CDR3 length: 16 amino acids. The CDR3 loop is CASGPPTSGSPYEQYF. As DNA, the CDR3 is TGTGCTAGTGGTCCCCCTACTAGCGGGAGTCCCTACGAGCAGTACTTC.

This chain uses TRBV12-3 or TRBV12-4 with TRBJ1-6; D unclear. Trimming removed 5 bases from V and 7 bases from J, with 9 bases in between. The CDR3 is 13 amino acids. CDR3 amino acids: CASSASWNSPLHF. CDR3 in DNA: TGTGCCAGCAGTGCCTCCTGGAATTCACCCCTCCACTTT.

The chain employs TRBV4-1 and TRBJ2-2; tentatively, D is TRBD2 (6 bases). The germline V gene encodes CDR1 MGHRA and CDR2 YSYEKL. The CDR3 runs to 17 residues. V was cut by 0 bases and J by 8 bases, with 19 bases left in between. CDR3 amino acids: CASSQDPRGTYSGELFF. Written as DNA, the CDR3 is TGCGCCAGCAGCCAAGATCCGCGGGGAACGTATAGTGGGGAGCTGTTTTTT.

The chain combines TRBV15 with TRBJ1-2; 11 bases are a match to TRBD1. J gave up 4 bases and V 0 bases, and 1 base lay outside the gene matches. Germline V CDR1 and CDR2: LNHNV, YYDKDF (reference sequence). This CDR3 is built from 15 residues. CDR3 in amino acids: CATSREGTGGYGYTF. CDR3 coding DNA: TGTGCCACCAGCAGAGAGGGGACAGGGGGCTATGGCTACACCTTC.

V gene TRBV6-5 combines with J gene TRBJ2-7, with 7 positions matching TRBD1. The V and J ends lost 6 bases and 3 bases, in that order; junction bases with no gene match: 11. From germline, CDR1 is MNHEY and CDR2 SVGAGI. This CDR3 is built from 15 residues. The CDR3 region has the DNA TGTGCCAGCAGCCACGGGACAGACCAATACTACGAGCAGTACTTC. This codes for CASSHGTDQYYEQYF.

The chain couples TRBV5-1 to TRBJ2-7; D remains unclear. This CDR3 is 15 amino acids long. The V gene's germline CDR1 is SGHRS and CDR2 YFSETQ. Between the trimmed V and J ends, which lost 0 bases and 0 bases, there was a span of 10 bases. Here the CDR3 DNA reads TGCGCCAGCAGCTTGGACCGAGGAAGCTCCTACGAGCAGTACTTC. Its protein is CASSLDRGSSYEQYF.

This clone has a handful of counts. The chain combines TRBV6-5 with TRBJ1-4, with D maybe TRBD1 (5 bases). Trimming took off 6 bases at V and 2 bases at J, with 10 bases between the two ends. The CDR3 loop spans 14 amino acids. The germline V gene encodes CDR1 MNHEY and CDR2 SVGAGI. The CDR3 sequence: CASSPRGTNEKLFF. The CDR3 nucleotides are TGTGCCAGCAGCCCCCGGGGGACTAATGAAAAACTGTTTTTT.

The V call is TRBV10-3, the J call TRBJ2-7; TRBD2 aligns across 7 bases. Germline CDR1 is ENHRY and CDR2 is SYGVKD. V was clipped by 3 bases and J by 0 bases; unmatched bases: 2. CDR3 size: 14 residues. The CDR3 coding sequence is TGTGCCATCAGTGACAGCGGGATCTCCTACGAGCAGTACTTC. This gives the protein CAISDSGISYEQYF.

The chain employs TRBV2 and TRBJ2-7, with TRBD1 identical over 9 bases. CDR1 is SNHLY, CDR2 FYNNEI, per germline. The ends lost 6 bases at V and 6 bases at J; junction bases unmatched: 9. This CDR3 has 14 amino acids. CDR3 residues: CASSLRDRVSEQYF. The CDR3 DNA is TGTGCCAGCAGCCTCCGGGACAGGGTATCCGAGCAGTACTTC.

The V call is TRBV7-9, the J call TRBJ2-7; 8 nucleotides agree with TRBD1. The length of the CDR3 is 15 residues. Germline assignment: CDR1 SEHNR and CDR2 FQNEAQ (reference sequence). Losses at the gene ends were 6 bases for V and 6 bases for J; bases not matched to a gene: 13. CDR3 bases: TGTGCCAGCAGTTCCCCGGGACAGGCTACGGCCGAGCAGTACTTC. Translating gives CASSSPGQATAEQYF.

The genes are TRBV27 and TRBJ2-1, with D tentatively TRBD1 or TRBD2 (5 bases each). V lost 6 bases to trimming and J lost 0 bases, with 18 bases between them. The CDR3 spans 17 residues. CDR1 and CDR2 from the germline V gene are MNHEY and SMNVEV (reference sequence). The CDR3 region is CASSRQGAGSSYNEQFF. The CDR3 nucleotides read TGTGCCAGCAGCCGGCAGGGCGCAGGGAGCTCCTACAATGAGCAGTTCTTC.

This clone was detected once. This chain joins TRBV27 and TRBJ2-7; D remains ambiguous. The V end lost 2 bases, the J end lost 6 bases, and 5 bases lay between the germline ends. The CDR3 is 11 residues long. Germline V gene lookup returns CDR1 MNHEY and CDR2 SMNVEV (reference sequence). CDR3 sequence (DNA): TGTGCCAGCAGTTTAGGGTCCGAGCAGTACTTC. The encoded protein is CASSLGSEQYF.

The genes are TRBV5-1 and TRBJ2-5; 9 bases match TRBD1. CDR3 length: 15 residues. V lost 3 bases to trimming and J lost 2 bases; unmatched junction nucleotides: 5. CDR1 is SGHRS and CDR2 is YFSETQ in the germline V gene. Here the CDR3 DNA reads TGCGCCAGCAGCTCGCTACAGGGGGCGCAAGAGACCCAGTACTTC. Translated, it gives CASSSLQGAQETQYF.

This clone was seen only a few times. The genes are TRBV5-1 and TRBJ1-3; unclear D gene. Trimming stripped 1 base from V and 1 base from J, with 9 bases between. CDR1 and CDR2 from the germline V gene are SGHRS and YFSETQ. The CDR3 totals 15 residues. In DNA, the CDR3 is TGCGCCAGCAGCTTGTTTACACCTTCTGGAAACACCATATATTTT. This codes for CASSLFTPSGNTIYF.

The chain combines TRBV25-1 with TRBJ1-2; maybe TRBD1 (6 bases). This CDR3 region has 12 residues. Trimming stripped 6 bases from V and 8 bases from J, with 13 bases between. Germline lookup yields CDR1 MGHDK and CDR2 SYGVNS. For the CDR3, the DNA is TGTGCCAGCAGCAGGGGATTTGGGGGCTACACCTTC. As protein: CASSRGFGGYTF.